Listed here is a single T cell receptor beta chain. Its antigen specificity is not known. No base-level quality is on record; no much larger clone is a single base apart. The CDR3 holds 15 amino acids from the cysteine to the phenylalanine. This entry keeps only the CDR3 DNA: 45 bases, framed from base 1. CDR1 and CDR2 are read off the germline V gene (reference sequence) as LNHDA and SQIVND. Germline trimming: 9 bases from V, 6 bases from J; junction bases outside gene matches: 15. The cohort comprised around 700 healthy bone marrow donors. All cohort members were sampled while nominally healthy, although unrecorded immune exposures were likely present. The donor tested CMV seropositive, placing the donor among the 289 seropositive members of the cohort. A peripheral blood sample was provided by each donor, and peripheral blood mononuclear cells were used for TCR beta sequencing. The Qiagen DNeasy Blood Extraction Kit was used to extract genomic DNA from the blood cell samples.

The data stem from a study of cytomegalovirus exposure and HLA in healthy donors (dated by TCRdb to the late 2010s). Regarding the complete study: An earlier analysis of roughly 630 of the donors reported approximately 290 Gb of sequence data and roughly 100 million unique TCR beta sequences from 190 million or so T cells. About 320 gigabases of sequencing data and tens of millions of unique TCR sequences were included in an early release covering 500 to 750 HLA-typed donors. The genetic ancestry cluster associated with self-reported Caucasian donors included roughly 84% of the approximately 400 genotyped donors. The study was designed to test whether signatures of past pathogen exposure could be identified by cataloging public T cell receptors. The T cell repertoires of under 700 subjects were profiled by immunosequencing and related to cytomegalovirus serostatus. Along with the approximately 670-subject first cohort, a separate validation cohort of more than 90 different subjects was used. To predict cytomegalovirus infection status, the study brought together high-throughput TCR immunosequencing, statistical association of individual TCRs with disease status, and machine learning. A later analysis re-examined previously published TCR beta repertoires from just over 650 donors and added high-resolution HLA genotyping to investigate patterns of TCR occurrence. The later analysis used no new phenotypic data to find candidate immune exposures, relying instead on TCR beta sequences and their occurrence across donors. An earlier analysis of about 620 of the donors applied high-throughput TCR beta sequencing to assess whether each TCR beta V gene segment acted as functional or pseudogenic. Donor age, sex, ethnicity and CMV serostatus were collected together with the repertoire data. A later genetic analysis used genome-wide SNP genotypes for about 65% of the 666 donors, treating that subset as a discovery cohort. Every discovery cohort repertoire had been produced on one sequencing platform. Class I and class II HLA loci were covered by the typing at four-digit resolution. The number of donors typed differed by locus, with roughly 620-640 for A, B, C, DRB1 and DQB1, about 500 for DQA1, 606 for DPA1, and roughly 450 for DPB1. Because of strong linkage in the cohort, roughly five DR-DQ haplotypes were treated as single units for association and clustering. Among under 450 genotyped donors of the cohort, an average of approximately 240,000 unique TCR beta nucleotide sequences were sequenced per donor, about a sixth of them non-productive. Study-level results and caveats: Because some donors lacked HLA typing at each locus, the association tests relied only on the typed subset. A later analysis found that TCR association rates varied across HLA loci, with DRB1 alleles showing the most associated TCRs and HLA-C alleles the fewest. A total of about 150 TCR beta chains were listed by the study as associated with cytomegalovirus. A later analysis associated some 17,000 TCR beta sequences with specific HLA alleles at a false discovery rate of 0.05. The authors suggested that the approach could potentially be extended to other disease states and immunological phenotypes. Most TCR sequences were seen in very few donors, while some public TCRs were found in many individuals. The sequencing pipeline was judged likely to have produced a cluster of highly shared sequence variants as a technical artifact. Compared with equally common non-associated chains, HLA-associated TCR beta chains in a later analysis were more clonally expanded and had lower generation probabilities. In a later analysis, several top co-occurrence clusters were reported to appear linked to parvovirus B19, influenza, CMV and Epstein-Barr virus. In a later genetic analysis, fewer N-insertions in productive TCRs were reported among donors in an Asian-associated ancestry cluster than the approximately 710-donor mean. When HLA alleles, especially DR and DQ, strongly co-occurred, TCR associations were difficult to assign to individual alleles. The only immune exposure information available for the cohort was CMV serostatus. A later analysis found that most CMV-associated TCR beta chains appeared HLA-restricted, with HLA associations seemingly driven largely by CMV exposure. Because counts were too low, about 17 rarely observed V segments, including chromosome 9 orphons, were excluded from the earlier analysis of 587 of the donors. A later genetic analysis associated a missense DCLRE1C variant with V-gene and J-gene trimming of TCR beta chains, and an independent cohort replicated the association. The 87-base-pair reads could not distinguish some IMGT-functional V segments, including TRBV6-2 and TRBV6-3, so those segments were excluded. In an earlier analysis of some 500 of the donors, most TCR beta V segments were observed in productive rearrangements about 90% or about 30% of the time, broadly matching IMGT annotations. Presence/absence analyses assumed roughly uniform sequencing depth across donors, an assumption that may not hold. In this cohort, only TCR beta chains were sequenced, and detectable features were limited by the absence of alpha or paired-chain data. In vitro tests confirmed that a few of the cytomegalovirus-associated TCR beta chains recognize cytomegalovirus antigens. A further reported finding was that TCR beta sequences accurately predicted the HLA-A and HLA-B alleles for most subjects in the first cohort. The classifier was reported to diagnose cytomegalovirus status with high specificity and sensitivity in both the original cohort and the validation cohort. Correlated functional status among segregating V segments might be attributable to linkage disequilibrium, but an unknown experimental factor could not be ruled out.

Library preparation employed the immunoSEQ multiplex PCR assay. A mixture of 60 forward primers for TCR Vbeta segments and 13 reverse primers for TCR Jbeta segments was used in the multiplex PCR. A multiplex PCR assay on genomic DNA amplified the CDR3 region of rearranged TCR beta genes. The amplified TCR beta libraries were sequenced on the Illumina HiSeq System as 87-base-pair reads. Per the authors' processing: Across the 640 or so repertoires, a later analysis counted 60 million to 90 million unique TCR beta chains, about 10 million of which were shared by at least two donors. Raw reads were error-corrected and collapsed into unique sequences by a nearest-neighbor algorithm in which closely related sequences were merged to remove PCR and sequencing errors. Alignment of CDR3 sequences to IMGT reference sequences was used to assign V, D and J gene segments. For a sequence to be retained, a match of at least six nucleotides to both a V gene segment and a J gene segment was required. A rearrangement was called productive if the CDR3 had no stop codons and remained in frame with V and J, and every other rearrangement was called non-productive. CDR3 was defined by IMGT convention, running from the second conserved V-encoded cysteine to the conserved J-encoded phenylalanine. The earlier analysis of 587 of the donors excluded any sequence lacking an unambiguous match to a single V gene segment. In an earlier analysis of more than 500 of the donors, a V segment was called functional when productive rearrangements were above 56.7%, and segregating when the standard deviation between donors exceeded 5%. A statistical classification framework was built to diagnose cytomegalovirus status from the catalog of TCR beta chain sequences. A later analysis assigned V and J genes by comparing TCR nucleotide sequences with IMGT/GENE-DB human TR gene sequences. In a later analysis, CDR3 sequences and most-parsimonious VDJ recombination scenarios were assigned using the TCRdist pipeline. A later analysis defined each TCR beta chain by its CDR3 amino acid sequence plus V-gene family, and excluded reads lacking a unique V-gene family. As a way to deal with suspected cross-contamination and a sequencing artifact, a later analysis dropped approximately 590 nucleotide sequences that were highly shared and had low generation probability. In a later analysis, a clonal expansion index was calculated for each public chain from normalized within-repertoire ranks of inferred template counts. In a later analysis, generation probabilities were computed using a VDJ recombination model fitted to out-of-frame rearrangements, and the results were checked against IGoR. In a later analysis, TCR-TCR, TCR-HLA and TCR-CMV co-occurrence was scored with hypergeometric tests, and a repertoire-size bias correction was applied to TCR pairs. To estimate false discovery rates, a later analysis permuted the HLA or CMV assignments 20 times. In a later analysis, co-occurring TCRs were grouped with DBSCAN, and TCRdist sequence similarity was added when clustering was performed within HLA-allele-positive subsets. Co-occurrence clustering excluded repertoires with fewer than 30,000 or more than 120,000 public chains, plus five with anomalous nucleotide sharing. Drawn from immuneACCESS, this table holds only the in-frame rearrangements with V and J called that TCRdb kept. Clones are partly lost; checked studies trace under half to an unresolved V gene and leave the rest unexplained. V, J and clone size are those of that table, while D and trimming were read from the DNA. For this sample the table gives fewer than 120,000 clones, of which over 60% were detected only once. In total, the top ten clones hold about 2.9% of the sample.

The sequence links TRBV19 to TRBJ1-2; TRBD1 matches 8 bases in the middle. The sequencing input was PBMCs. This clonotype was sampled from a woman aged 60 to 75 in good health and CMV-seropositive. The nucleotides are TGTGCCAGCGCACCATGGACAGGGACGAGTCATGGCTACACCTTC. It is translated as CASAPWTGTSHGYTF.